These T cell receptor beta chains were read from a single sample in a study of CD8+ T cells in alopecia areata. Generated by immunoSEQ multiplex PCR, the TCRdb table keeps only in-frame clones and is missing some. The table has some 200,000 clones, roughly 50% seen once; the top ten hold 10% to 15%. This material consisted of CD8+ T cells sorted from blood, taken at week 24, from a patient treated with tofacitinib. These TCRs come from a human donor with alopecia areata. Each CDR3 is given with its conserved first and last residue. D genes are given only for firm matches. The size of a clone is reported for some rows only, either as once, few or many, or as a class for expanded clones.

CATSNHLYEGNYGYTF,TGTGCCACCAGCAATCACCTCTACGAAGGGAACTATGGCTACACCTTC,16,TRBJ1-2,TRBV15,.,.
CASSMGDLGYTF,TGTGCCAGTAGTATGGGGGACCTTGGCTACACCTTC,12,TRBJ1-2,TRBV19,.,.
CSVVGGYTDTQYF,TGCAGCGTTGTTGGCGGGTACACAGATACGCAGTATTTT,13,TRBJ2-3,TRBV29-1,few,.
CASSRDRYYEQYF,TGTGCCAGCTCCCGGGACCGGTACTACGAGCAGTACTTC,13,TRBJ2-7,TRBV18,.,.
CASLSLGWQGYTEAFF,TGTGCCAGCCTCAGCTTAGGATGGCAGGGCTACACTGAAGCTTTCTTT,16,TRBJ1-1,TRBV7-9,few,.
CASSPTGTREQYF,TGTGCCAGCAGCCCAACCGGGACTCGGGAGCAGTACTTC,13,TRBJ2-7,TRBV7-9,.,.
CASSLGTGVTGELFF,TGTGCCAGCAGCTTAGGGACAGGGGTCACCGGGGAGCTGTTTTTT,15,TRBJ2-2,TRBV13,once,TRBD1
CASSMPGNTEAFF,TGTGCCAGTAGTATGCCCGGGAACACTGAAGCTTTCTTT,13,TRBJ1-1,TRBV19,.,.
CASSLEGGEQFF,TGTGCCAGCAGCTTGGAGGGCGGTGAGCAGTTCTTC,12,TRBJ2-1,TRBV5-6,few,.
CSVEGTFGDGYEQYF,TGCAGCGTTGAAGGGACTTTCGGGGATGGATACGAGCAGTACTTC,15,TRBJ2-7,TRBV29-1,.,.
CASSLGGDTQYF,TGTGCCAGCAGCCTGGGGGGGGATACGCAGTATTTT,12,TRBJ2-3,TRBV13,.,TRBD2
CSVEPSKANEQFF,TGCAGCGTTGAGCCTAGCAAGGCCAATGAGCAGTTCTTC,13,TRBJ2-1,TRBV29-1,few,.
CAWSTSGGHTDTQYF,TGTGCCTGGTCGACTAGCGGGGGCCACACAGATACGCAGTATTTT,15,TRBJ2-3,TRBV30,few,TRBD2
CASSITSSYGYTF,TGTGCCAGCAGCATTACGTCCAGCTATGGCTACACCTTC,13,TRBJ1-2,TRBV6-5,few,.
CSVVGQGTQETQYF,TGCAGCGTTGTTGGGCAGGGGACGCAAGAGACCCAGTACTTC,14,TRBJ2-5,TRBV29-1,.,.
CASGLGGAGELFF,TGTGCCAGCGGACTCGGAGGCGCCGGGGAGCTGTTTTTT,13,TRBJ2-2,TRBV27,once,.
CASLPRRYEQYF,TGTGCCAGCCTTCCTAGGCGGTACGAGCAGTACTTC,12,TRBJ2-7,TRBV2,.,.
CASSQDLWANYGYTF,TGCGCCAGCAGCCAAGATCTATGGGCTAACTATGGCTACACCTTC,15,TRBJ1-2,TRBV4-1,.,.
CASSELGVEQYF,TGCGCCAGCAGTGAGCTGGGGGTCGAGCAGTACTTC,12,TRBJ2-7,TRBV10-2,.,.
CASIRGVGTEAFF,TGTGCCAGCATCAGGGGTGTTGGCACTGAAGCTTTCTTT,13,TRBJ1-1,TRBV2,.,.
CASSLDRTRRTNTEAFF,TGTGCCAGCAGCTTAGATCGTACCCGACGGACGAACACTGAAGCTTTCTTT,17,TRBJ1-1,TRBV11-2,.,.
CASRTGAQWMDTQYF,TGTGCCAGTAGGACAGGGGCCCAGTGGATGGATACGCAGTATTTT,15,TRBJ2-3,TRBV19,once,TRBD1
CATLGVSRFSSGANVLTF,TGTGCCACCCTTGGGGTCAGCCGATTTAGCTCTGGGGCCAACGTCCTGACTTTC,18,TRBJ2-6,TRBV15,.,.
CASSQGEGISNEQYF,TGCGCCAGCAGCCAAGGCGAGGGGATTAGTAACGAGCAGTACTTC,15,TRBJ2-7,TRBV4-1,once,.
CASSYPGQYEQYF,TGTGCCAGCAGTTACCCAGGACAGTACGAGCAGTACTTC,13,TRBJ2-7,TRBV6-6,few,.
CASSEALSGIHSPLHF,TGTGCCAGCAGTGAAGCGCTGTCAGGGATTCATTCACCCCTCCACTTT,16,TRBJ1-6,TRBV6-1,.,.
CASSAAFSGNTIYF,TGTGCCAGCAGCGCGGCATTCTCTGGAAACACCATATATTTT,14,TRBJ1-3,TRBV7-8,few,.
CSVEDRIYPYGYTF,TGCAGCGTTGAGGACAGGATCTACCCCTATGGCTACACCTTC,14,TRBJ1-2,TRBV29-1,.,TRBD1
CASTAWQNKVEQYF,TGTGCCAGCACCGCATGGCAGAATAAGGTGGAGCAGTACTTC,14,TRBJ2-7,TRBV13,.,.
CASSQTGVLNQPQHF,TGTGCCAGCAGCCAAACAGGGGTACTGAATCAGCCCCAGCATTTT,15,TRBJ1-5,TRBV2,.,TRBD1
CSVEGMTRKGTDTQYF,TGCAGCGTCGAGGGAATGACACGGAAAGGCACAGATACGCAGTATTTT,16,TRBJ2-3,TRBV29-1,.,.
CASSAGGNEQFF,TGTGCCAGCAGCGCAGGGGGAAATGAGCAGTTCTTC,12,TRBJ2-1,TRBV5-6,.,TRBD1
CASSPGQGPGSDTQYF,TGTGCCAGCAGCCCAGGACAGGGACCAGGGTCAGATACGCAGTATTTT,16,TRBJ2-3,TRBV13,.,TRBD1
CARTSIRPGELFF,TGTGCCCGAACTAGCATACGGCCCGGGGAGCTGTTTTTT,13,TRBJ2-2,TRBV7-9,.,.
CASGLVGLGDYEQYF,TGTGCTAGTGGTTTGGTGGGATTGGGGGATTACGAGCAGTACTTC,15,TRBJ2-7,TRBV12-5,.,.
CASSLGSGGNEKLFF,TGTGCCAGCAGCTTGGGATCCGGGGGGAATGAAAAACTGTTTTTT,15,TRBJ1-4,TRBV5-6,.,.